These 19 T cell receptor beta chains originate from one sample sequenced in a study of Graves' ophthalmopathy and Graves' hyperthyroidism. Scientists amplified the TCR beta CDR3 regions from RNA transcripts. Scientists carried out first-round RT-PCR using HTBI primers and then a second-round multiplex PCR. TCRdb analysed the multiplex PCR reads with MiXCR anew, one entry per CDR3 protein. The sample has around 1,000,000 distinct CDR3 sequences, 35% to 40% seen once; the top ten hold over 8.5%. The sample comprised peripheral blood or thyroid tissue (not recorded which). Receptors originate from an adult man with Graves' hyperthyroidism.

Many counts were recorded for this clonotype. The chain combines TRBV25-1 with TRBJ1-1, with D hard to call. CDR1 is MGHDK and CDR2 is SYGVNS in the germline V gene. The CDR3 is made up of 15 amino acids. V was shortened by 0 bases and J by 1 base, with 9 bases between the two germline ends. The CDR3: CASSEYGPGNTEAFF. The CDR3 DNA sequence: TGTGCCAGCAGTGAATATGGACCCGGGAACACTGAAGCTTTCTTT.

In the case of this clonotype: The junction shows a germline mismatch at one end, possibly a read error. The gene calls are TRBV7-9 and TRBJ2-7, with 9 positions matching TRBD1. Per the germline V gene, CDR1 is SEHNR and CDR2 is FQNEAQ (reference sequence). CDR3 length: 17 residues. CDR3 amino acids: CASSQGTGTVFSYEQYF. The CDR3 DNA follows: TGCGCCAGCAGCCAAGGGACAGGGACCGTGTTCTCCTACGAGCAGTACTTC.

This clonotype was observed a few times. The chain combines TRBV4-2 with TRBJ2-7; D remains ambiguous. The CDR3 consists of 20 residues. Trimming took 2 bases from V and 3 from J, leaving 29 bases between them. Germline CDR1 and CDR2: LGHNA and YNFKEQ. The CDR3 sequence: CASSQPKMILDPRDGYEQYF. DNA for the CDR3: TGTGCCAGCAGCCAACCCAAAATGATCCTAGACCCCCGCGACGGCTACGAGCAGTACTTC.

This clonotype was picked up many times. The chain links TRBV7-8 to TRBJ2-5; 10 bases agree with TRBD2. The CDR3 is 17 residues long. The germline V gene encodes CDR1 SGHVS and CDR2 FQNEAQ. The J segment lost 5 bases and the V segment lost 5 bases, leaving 14 bases of the junction unmatched. The CDR3 DNA sequence: TGTGCCAGCAGCCCGGTGGGGGCTAGCGGGAGTCGGGAGACCCAGTACTTC. Translation gives CASSPVGASGSRETQYF.

This clonotype showed up just a few times. This chain links TRBV2 with TRBJ1-5; 8 bases agree with TRBD1. The germline V gene has CDR1 SNHLY and CDR2 FYNNEI. This CDR3 is built from 13 residues. The ends lost 6 bases at V and 9 bases at J; junction bases unmatched: 7. In DNA, the CDR3 is TGTGCCAGCAGGGACAGGGCCGGGGGGCCCCAGCATTTT. This gives the protein CASRDRAGGPQHF.

This clonotype is a singleton in its sample. The V and J genes are TRBV12-3 or TRBV12-4 and TRBJ2-3; 9 positions match TRBD1. The V and J ends lost 10 bases and 4 bases, in that order; junction bases with no gene match: 3. This CDR3 spans 12 amino acids. As DNA, the CDR3 is TGTGCCACCAGACAGGGGGCAGATACGCAGTATTTT. Translated: CATRQGADTQYF.

This clonotype has a handful of counts. The CDR3 is CASSQDAGGNQPQHF. CDR3 in DNA: TGCGCCAGCAGCCAAGACGCCGGGGGCAATCAGCCCCAGCATTTT. The chain uses TRBV4-3 and TRBJ1-5; no definite D call. CDR3 length equals 15 residues. V lost 0 bases, J lost 2 bases, and 8 bases lay in between. Germline-derived CDR1 and CDR2 are LGHNA and YSLEER.

This clonotype was observed a handful of times. V and J are TRBV5-1 and TRBJ1-6; D uncertain. CDR1 SGHRS and CDR2 YFSETQ come from the germline V gene. The CDR3 length is 15 residues. Trimming left V 2 bases short and J 0 bases short, with 6 bases between. The CDR3 reads CASSFRASYNSPLHF. The CDR3 bases are TGCGCCAGCAGCTTCCGGGCCTCCTATAATTCACCCCTCCACTTT.

The chain uses TRBV19 and TRBJ1-5, with D possibly TRBD1 on 5 matching bases. The V end was cut by 4 bases, the J end by 5 bases, with 15 bases between. The CDR3 covers 15 residues. Germline assignment: CDR1 LNHDA and CDR2 SQIVND (reference sequence). CDR3 protein: CASSSSDSRYQPQHF. In DNA, the CDR3 is TGTGCCAGTAGTAGCAGTGACAGCAGATATCAGCCCCAGCATTTT.

This chain uses TRBV10-3 with TRBJ1-5; no reliable D call. The length of the CDR3 is 14 residues. The V end lost 10 bases, the J end lost 0 bases, and 13 bases lay between the germline ends. Germline CDR1 ENHRY, CDR2 SYGVKD. The CDR3 here is CATAGRTSNQPQHF. CDR3 sequence (DNA): TGTGCCACCGCGGGTAGGACTAGCAATCAGCCCCAGCATTTT.

The chain couples TRBV29-1 to TRBJ2-7; TRBD2 aligns across 9 bases. CDR3 length: 15 residues. V shed 5 bases, J shed 7 bases, and the junction held 15 bases outside the gene matches. CDR1 is SQVTM, CDR2 ANQGSEA, per germline. CDR3 in amino acids: CSVRGVAGEIQEQYF. The CDR3 DNA reads as TGCAGCGTTCGAGGGGTAGCGGGGGAGATTCAAGAGCAGTACTTC.

The chain employs TRBV5-5 and TRBJ1-6; D ambiguous. CDR1 is SGHKS, CDR2 YYEKEE, per germline (reference sequence). Trimming shortened V by 2 bases and J by 0 bases, and 9 bases separated the two germline ends. This CDR3 region has 16 residues. The CDR3 region is CASSLGPFSYNSPLHF. The CDR3 region has the DNA TGTGCCAGCAGCTTAGGGCCCTTCTCCTATAATTCACCCCTCCACTTT.

This clonotype was counted ten times or more. This chain joins TRBV5-1 and TRBJ2-2, with 7 bases identical to TRBD1. The CDR3 contains 13 residues. After removal of 8 bases from V and 4 bases from J, the junction contained 5 bases not matched to a gene. CDR1 is SGHRS and CDR2 is YFSETQ in the germline V gene. The CDR3, as DNA: TGCGCCAGTAGCCGGGACAGCACCGGGGAGCTGTTTTTT. Translating it yields CASSRDSTGELFF.

This clonotype has more than one count but fewer than ten. The rearrangement joins TRBV5-1 to TRBJ2-7, with 9 bases fitting TRBD1. CDR3 length: 16 amino acids. Looked up from germline, CDR1 is SGHRS and CDR2 is YFSETQ. The ends lost 0 bases at V and 2 bases at J; junction bases unmatched: 6. CDR3 sequence reads: CASSLAGQGIPYEQYF. CDR3 DNA sequence: TGCGCCAGCAGCTTGGCTGGACAGGGGATTCCCTACGAGCAGTACTTC.

This clonotype was counted ten times or more. The rearrangement joins TRBV10-3 to TRBJ2-5, with D tentatively TRBD2 (5 bases). Germline values: CDR1 ENHRY, CDR2 SYGVKD. The CDR3 runs to 14 residues. Trimming stripped 3 bases from V and 5 bases from J, with 13 bases between. The CDR3 bases are TGTGCCATCAGTGAAAGTCTAGCTCGGGAGACCCAGTACTTC. It translates to CAISESLARETQYF.

In its sample, this clonotype was seen many times. This rearrangement joins TRBV10-3 to TRBJ2-7; 7 nucleotides align to TRBD1. This CDR3 contains 13 residues. The germline CDR1 and CDR2 sequences are ENHRY and SYGVKD. J was trimmed by 6 bases and V by 3 bases; bases with no gene match: 5. CDR3 DNA sequence: TGTGCCATCAGTGATCAAACAGGGGTCGAGCAGTACTTC. Residues: CAISDQTGVEQYF.

This clonotype was counted a few times. In DNA, the CDR3 is TGTGCCAGCAGCTTTATGATAGTCATGAACACTGAAGCTTTCTTT. Its protein is CASSFMIVMNTEAFF. This rearrangement joins TRBV5-6 to TRBJ1-1, with no clear D. Trimming pared 2 bases from V and 0 bases from J, leaving 11 bases between. CDR3 size: 15 residues. Germline V gene lookup returns CDR1 SGHDT and CDR2 YYEEEE.

Of note for this clonotype: A single base separates this from a much larger clone, so it may be a read error. The chain carries TRBV7-3 and TRBJ2-7, with 7 bases lining up with TRBD1. V shed 8 bases, J shed 6 bases, and the junction held 10 bases outside the gene matches. This CDR3 has 13 residues. The V gene's germline CDR1 is SGHTA and CDR2 FQGTGA. CDR3 loop: CASRGTRDSEQYF. The CDR3 DNA sequence: TGTGCCAGCCGAGGGACAAGGGACAGCGAGCAGTACTTC.

The chain combines TRBV29-1 with TRBJ2-7; D unresolved. The length of the CDR3 is 13 residues. Trimming removed 8 bases from V and 0 bases from J, with 14 bases in between. In germline, CDR1 is SQVTM, CDR2 ANQGSEA. As DNA, the CDR3 is TGCAGCTACCAGGCGGAAGCCTCCTACGAGCAGTACTTC. Encoded protein: CSYQAEASYEQYF.